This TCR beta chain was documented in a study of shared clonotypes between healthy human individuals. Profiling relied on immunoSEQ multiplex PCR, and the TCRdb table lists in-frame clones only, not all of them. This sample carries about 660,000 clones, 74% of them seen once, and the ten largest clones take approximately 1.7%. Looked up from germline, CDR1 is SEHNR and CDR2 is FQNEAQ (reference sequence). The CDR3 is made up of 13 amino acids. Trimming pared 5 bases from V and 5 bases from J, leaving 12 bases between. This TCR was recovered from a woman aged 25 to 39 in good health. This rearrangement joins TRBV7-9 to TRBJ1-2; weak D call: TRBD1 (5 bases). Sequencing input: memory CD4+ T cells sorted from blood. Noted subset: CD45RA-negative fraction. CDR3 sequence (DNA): TGTGCCAGCAGCAGGGACGGGGCATATGGCTACACCTTC. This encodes CASSRDGAYGYTF.